The 6 T cell receptor beta chains presented below share a single source sample, sequenced in a study of identical twins. Each CDR3 protein is one row after TCRdb ran MiXCR on the 5' RACE reads. The table has some 1,700,000 distinct CDR3 sequences, about 31% seen once; the top ten hold 0.27%. The source material was cord blood. The origin of the receptors is a newborn girl in good health.

This clonotype came up a few times. The V call is TRBV5-1, the J call TRBJ2-1, with 8 bases matching TRBD2. J lost 2 bases, V lost 0 bases, and 4 bases had no gene match. This CDR3 comprises 16 residues. Germline CDR1 reads SGHRS; CDR2 reads YFSETQ. CDR3 nucleotides: TGCGCCAGCAGCTTGGGTGGAGCGGGAGCCTACAATGAGCAGTTCTTC. This translates into CASSLGGAGAYNEQFF.

This clonotype came up a few times. The chain is built from TRBV20-1 and TRBJ2-7; TRBD1 is a possible D gene (6 bases). Germline V lookup: CDR1 DFQATT, CDR2 SNEGSKA (reference sequence). Trimming took off 0 bases at V and 2 bases at J, with 11 bases between the two ends. The CDR3 totals 14 residues. CDR3 nucleotide sequence: TGCAGTGCTAGAGAGTGGGACACTCCCTACGAGCAGTACTTC. This translates into CSAREWDTPYEQYF.

This chain links TRBV9 with TRBJ2-1; 8 positions match TRBD2. Matching the DNA end better, TRBJ2-7 makes the J call doubtful. The germline V gene encodes CDR1 SGDLS and CDR2 YYNGEE. CDR3 length: 14 residues. The chain's CDR3 is CASSVSGTGNEQYF. CDR3 sequence (DNA): TGTGCCAGCAGCGTTAGCGGGACGGGTAATGAGCAGTACTTC.

The V and J genes are TRBV11-2 and TRBJ2-5; the D is unclear. V lost 1 base and J 5 bases, leaving 11 bases between the germline ends. The CDR3 spans 14 residues. The V gene's germline CDR1 is SGHAT and CDR2 FQNNGV. The CDR3 DNA is TGTGCCAGCAGCTTAGTCGGAGTGGGGGAGACCCAGTACTTC. This codes for CASSLVGVGETQYF.

The chain links TRBV6-1 to TRBJ1-4; 7 nucleotides agree with TRBD1. Trimming took 6 bases from V and 6 from J; bases not matched to a gene: 7. This CDR3 spans 14 amino acids. CDR1 is MNHNS and CDR2 is SASEGT in the germline V gene. CDR3 amino acids: CASSKQGRDEKLFF. In DNA, the CDR3 is TGTGCCAGCAGCAAACAGGGGAGGGATGAAAAACTGTTTTTT.

This clonotype was seen more than once but under ten times. The junction differs from germline at one of its ends, possibly a read error. V is TRBV28 and J is TRBJ2-3; D possibly corresponds to TRBD2 (5 bases). Germline assignment: CDR1 MDHEN and CDR2 SYDVKM. The CDR3 spans 15 residues. CDR3 sequence reads: CASSPGLTPLDTQYF. The CDR3 region has the DNA TGTGCTAGCAGTCCCGGACTGACCCCCTTGGATACGCAGTATTTT.